The 27 T cell receptor beta chains in this list originate from one sample, sequenced in a study of early T cells in non-severe SARS-CoV-2 infection. MiXCR was run by TCRdb on the 5' RACE reads, yielding one entry per CDR3 protein. The sample has around 52,000 distinct CDR3 sequences, roughly 12% seen once; the top ten hold 2.9%. Sequencing used whole blood. The source is an adult who was a healthcare worker with PCR-confirmed SARS-CoV-2 infection or an uninfected control (not recorded which).

This clonotype was observed many times. The chain carries TRBV3-1 and TRBJ1-1, with D uncertain. Trimming took off 1 base at V and 0 bases at J, with 6 bases between the two ends. Looked up from germline, CDR1 is LGHDT and CDR2 is YNNKEL (reference sequence). The CDR3 spans 14 residues. The DNA for the CDR3 is TGTGCCAGCAGCCAAGCAAGAGTGAACACTGAAGCTTTCTTT. Encoded protein: CASSQARVNTEAFF.

The chain joins TRBV5-5 to TRBJ2-1; no clear D. V was shortened by 0 bases and J by 7 bases, with 14 bases between the two germline ends. The CDR3 consists of 15 residues. Per germline, CDR1 SGHKS and CDR2 YYEKEE (reference sequence). CDR3 region: CASSLDDSRWNEQFF. The CDR3 DNA reads TGTGCCAGCAGCTTGGATGACTCCCGCTGGAATGAGCAGTTCTTC.

On this clonotype itself: This may arise from a read error, as a much more abundant clone is one base away. This chain uses TRBV11-2 with TRBJ2-1; the match to TRBD2 covers 7 bases. Germline V gene sequence: CDR1 SGHAT, CDR2 FQNNGV. The CDR3 loop spans 13 amino acids. V was clipped by 8 bases and J by 8 bases; unmatched bases: 9. CDR3 sequence (DNA): TGTGCCAGCGACTCGCGCCGGGAGGATGAGCAGTTCTTC. This sequence encodes CASDSRREDEQFF.

About this clonotype itself: A much bigger clone sits one base away, suggesting this may be a read error. The genes are TRBV12-3 or TRBV12-4 and TRBJ2-4; D not certain. The germline V and J ends were trimmed by 4 bases and 0 bases, with 10 bases remaining between them. This CDR3 is built from 15 residues. Written as DNA, the CDR3 is TGTGCCAGCAGTTCAAGCGAGTTAGCCAAAAACATTCAGTACTTC. Protein product: CASSSSELAKNIQYF.

This chain connects TRBV28 to TRBJ2-5, with 7 bases lining up with TRBD1. The V gene's germline CDR1 is MDHEN and CDR2 SYDVKM. This CDR3 is built from 16 residues. Unmatched junction bases numbered 14, after V lost 5 bases and J lost 5 bases. This chain's CDR3 is CASSKIATGFWETQYF. In DNA form, the CDR3 reads TGTGCCAGCAGTAAGATCGCGACAGGGTTTTGGGAGACCCAGTACTTC. Complete variable domain (other parts from reference TRBV28 and TRBJ2-5): DVKVTQSSRYLVKRTGEKVFLECVQDMDHENMFWYRQDPGLGLRLIYFSYDVKMKEKGDIPEGYSVSREKKERFSLILESASTNQTSMYLCASSKIATGFWETQYFGPGTRLLVL.

This rearrangement joins TRBV4-1 to TRBJ1-1; 10 bases align to TRBD1. V lost 4 bases to trimming and J lost 3 bases; unmatched junction nucleotides: 5. Per the germline V gene, CDR1 is MGHRA and CDR2 is YSYEKL. The CDR3 is 15 amino acids. CDR3 coding DNA: TGCGCCAGCAGCCCAGCCGGACAGGGGGACACTGAAGCTTTCTTT. Residues: CASSPAGQGDTEAFF.

This clonotype was picked up many times. This chain links TRBV7-3 with TRBJ2-1; D could derive from TRBD1 or TRBD2 (6 bases each). Germline values: CDR1 SGHTA, CDR2 FQGTGA. There are 18 residues in the CDR3. The germline V and J ends were trimmed by 7 bases and 8 bases, with 30 bases remaining between them. The CDR3, as DNA: TGTGCCAGCACAATCCACCGAGGGGGGTCTCTTAGGGTTGATGAGCAGTTCTTC. Amino acid sequence: CASTIHRGGSLRVDEQFF.

In its sample, this clonotype was seen many times. The chain joins TRBV6-5 to TRBJ1-4, with D uncertain. CDR1 and CDR2 from the germline V gene are MNHEY and SVGAGI. Trimming left V 2 bases short and J 2 bases short, with 6 bases between. This CDR3 spans 14 amino acids. CDR3 protein: CASSYVGTNEKLFF. The CDR3 DNA reads TGTGCCAGCAGTTACGTTGGGACTAATGAAAAACTGTTTTTT.

This clonotype was detected many times. The chain is built from TRBV7-9 and TRBJ2-7, with 9 bases identical to TRBD2. CDR1 and CDR2 from the germline V gene are SEHNR and FQNEAQ (reference sequence). The CDR3 sequence is 16 residues long. V was clipped by 5 bases and J by 0 bases; unmatched bases: 8. The CDR3 loop reads CASSQLAGLNSYEQYF. The CDR3 coding sequence is TGTGCCAGCAGCCAACTAGCGGGCCTTAACTCCTACGAGCAGTACTTC.

This clonotype was recorded at least ten times. The rearrangement links TRBV7-2 to TRBJ1-1; weak D call: TRBD1 (5 bases). CDR1 is SGHTA and CDR2 is FQGNSA in the germline V gene. V was clipped by 5 bases and J by 3 bases, with 10 bases between them. The CDR3 has 13 residues. The CDR3 here is CASSPRVDTEAFF. CDR3 DNA sequence: TGTGCCAGCAGCCCCAGGGTTGACACTGAAGCTTTCTTT.

This clonotype turned up a few times. The chain combines TRBV24-1 with TRBJ1-5, with unresolved D. Germline V CDR1 and CDR2: KGHDR, SFDVKD. The CDR3 loop spans 15 amino acids. V was cut by 5 bases and J by 3 bases, with 13 bases left in between. The chain's CDR3 is CATSGATANNQPQHF. CDR3 bases: TGTGCCACCAGTGGGGCGACGGCAAACAATCAGCCCCAGCATTTT.

This clonotype was seen a few times. The J gene is TRBJ2-6, the V gene TRBV19, with D possibly called TRBD1 or TRBD2 (5 bases each). The CDR3 is 17 amino acids. CDR1 and CDR2 (germline): LNHDA, SQIVND (reference sequence). With 7 bases removed from V and 2 bases from J, the gap between germline ends came to 18 bases. In DNA form, the CDR3 reads TGTGCCAGTAACACCCCCCGGGGCGAGGCTGGGGCCAACGTCCTGACTTTC. Translation: CASNTPRGEAGANVLTF. The full variable domain, rest sourced from reference TRBV19 and TRBJ2-6, is DGGITQSPKYLFRKEGQNVTLSCEQNLNHDAMYWYRQDPGQGLRLIYYSQIVNDFQKGDIAEGYSVSREKKESFPLTVTSAQKNPTAFYLCASNTPRGEAGANVLTFGAGSRLTVL.

V is TRBV7-2 and J is TRBJ2-4; D ambiguous. Germline V gene lookup returns CDR1 SGHTA and CDR2 FQGNSA. The CDR3 is made up of 16 amino acids. V lost 1 base to trimming and J lost 0 bases, with 10 bases between them. The DNA for the CDR3 is TGTGCCAGCAGCTTAGAGGCGACACTAGCCAAAAACATTCAGTACTTC. This codes for CASSLEATLAKNIQYF.

There are a few counts of this clonotype. V and J are TRBV6-6 and TRBJ2-1; 11 bases fit TRBD2. Germline V gene lookup returns CDR1 MNHNY and CDR2 SVGAGI (reference sequence). V lost 2 bases, J lost 9 bases, and 9 bases stayed unmatched. The CDR3 covers 16 residues. The CDR3 protein is CASSYASLAGGSEQFF. The CDR3 DNA is TGTGCCAGCAGTTACGCCTCGCTAGCGGGGGGTAGTGAGCAGTTCTTC.

This clonotype appeared many times. The chain employs TRBV7-9 and TRBJ1-2; tentatively, D is TRBD1 (5 bases). Germline values: CDR1 SEHNR, CDR2 FQNEAQ (reference sequence). This CDR3 region has 14 residues. V gave up 0 bases and J gave up 4 bases, with 9 bases separating them. The CDR3 bases are TGTGCCAGCAGCTTAGCGGGGGTCAGCTATGGCTACACCTTC. As protein: CASSLAGVSYGYTF.

In its sample, this clonotype was seen many times. This sequence joins TRBV20-1 and TRBJ2-3; tentatively, D is TRBD1 (6 bases). V was cut by 0 bases and J by 0 bases, with 10 bases left in between. In germline, CDR1 is DFQATT, CDR2 SNEGSKA (reference sequence). The CDR3 runs 15 residues. The CDR3 spells CSARDPRGSTDTQYF. In DNA, the CDR3 is TGCAGTGCTAGAGATCCGAGGGGGAGCACAGATACGCAGTATTTT.

This clonotype was picked up a small number of times. V is TRBV20-1 and J is TRBJ2-5; no clear D. V was clipped by 2 bases and J by 5 bases, with 6 bases between them. CDR3 length: 11 amino acids. Germline V lookup: CDR1 DFQATT, CDR2 SNEGSKA (reference sequence). Here the CDR3 reads CSARLAETQYF. Written as DNA, the CDR3 is TGCAGTGCTAGACTCGCGGAGACCCAGTACTTC.

This clonotype has ten or more counts. In DNA form, the CDR3 reads TGTGCCAGCAGTTTACCCCGTAGGGAGGGGGAAGCTTTCTTT. This sequence encodes CASSLPRREGEAFF. V and J are TRBV12-3 or TRBV12-4 and TRBJ1-1; TRBD1 might be the D (5 bases). V was cut by 2 bases and J by 8 bases, with 15 bases left in between. CDR3 length equals 14 residues.

This clonotype was seen ten or more times. The chain couples TRBV12-3 or TRBV12-4 to TRBJ2-1; D gene uncertain. V was pared by 5 bases and J by 8 bases, with 7 bases between. The CDR3 runs 11 residues. The CDR3, as DNA: TGTGCCAGCAGTGTGGACCATGAGCAGTTCTTC. Protein: CASSVDHEQFF.

The rearrangement uses TRBV6-5 and TRBJ2-5; perhaps TRBD2 as D (6 bases). The germline gives CDR1 MNHEY, CDR2 SVGAGI. The V and J ends lost 7 bases and 2 bases respectively, with 17 bases between them. The CDR3 contains 15 residues. The CDR3 DNA reads TGTGCCAGCACCCCGATGGGGGGAGGACAAGAGACCCAGTACTTC. This translates into CASTPMGGGQETQYF.

This clonotype was detected many times. This chain uses TRBV5-1 with TRBJ1-1, with D possibly being TRBD1 (6 bases). Germline CDR1 and CDR2: SGHRS and YFSETQ. Trimming left V 0 bases short and J 4 bases short, with 7 bases between. There are 13 residues in the CDR3. CDR3 region: CASSLGGGTEAFF. The CDR3 DNA reads as TGCGCCAGCAGCTTGGGAGGGGGCACTGAAGCTTTCTTT.

In this sample, this clonotype turned up a few times. J is TRBJ1-2 and V is TRBV6-1; D perhaps matches TRBD1 (6 bases). Germline V gene lookup returns CDR1 MNHNS and CDR2 SASEGT. CDR3 length: 14 amino acids. The V end was cut by 1 base, the J end by 4 bases, with 10 bases between. The chain's CDR3 is CASSEVTGPYGYTF. CDR3 nucleotides: TGTGCCAGCAGTGAAGTTACAGGGCCCTATGGCTACACCTTC.

This clonotype was counted ten times or more. The rearrangement links TRBV6-2 or TRBV6-3 to TRBJ2-1; 8 bases are shared with TRBD2. The CDR3 length is 15 residues. V was pared by 7 bases and J by 7 bases, with 12 bases of the junction left unmatched. Germline assignment: CDR1 MNHEY and CDR2 SVGEGT. The CDR3 is CASNPGGRSRNEQFF. CDR3 nucleotides: TGTGCCAGCAACCCCGGCGGGAGGTCGAGGAATGAGCAGTTCTTC.

This clonotype was observed at least ten times. CDR3 coding DNA: TGTGCCAGCCGACAGGGTCAACAGCCCCAGCATTTT. Residues: CASRQGQQPQHF. The J gene is TRBJ1-5, the V gene TRBV12-3 or TRBV12-4, with 7 bases aligning to TRBD1. The CDR3 totals 12 residues. Germline trimming cut 8 bases from V and 7 bases from J; bases unmatched to any gene: 5.

This clonotype was counted ten times or more. This sequence joins TRBV2 and TRBJ2-1; D assignment may be TRBD1 or TRBD2 (5 bases each). The CDR3 is made up of 14 amino acids. CDR1 SNHLY and CDR2 FYNNEI come from the germline V gene. V was shortened by 11 bases and J by 3 bases, with 17 bases between the two germline ends. The CDR3 loop is CAARRDRVYNEQFF. The CDR3 coding sequence is TGTGCCGCCCGCCGGGACCGAGTCTACAATGAGCAGTTCTTC.

This clonotype was seen many times. V is TRBV3-1 and J is TRBJ2-4, with 9 bases lining up with TRBD1. Germline CDR1 reads LGHDT; CDR2 reads YNNKEL (reference sequence). This CDR3 spans 16 amino acids. Germline trimming cut 0 bases from V and 7 bases from J; bases unmatched to any gene: 7. As DNA, the CDR3 is TGTGCCAGCAGCCAAGAGATAGGGACAGGGAATAACATTCAGTACTTC. Translating it yields CASSQEIGTGNNIQYF.

Ten or more counts support this clonotype. V and J are TRBV3-1 and TRBJ2-7, with 12 bases that match TRBD2. The CDR3 totals 19 residues. The J segment lost 3 bases and the V segment lost 1 base, leaving 13 bases of the junction unmatched. Germline CDR1 is LGHDT and CDR2 is YNNKEL (reference sequence). The CDR3 sequence is CASSQGQTSGRPGLYEQYF. CDR3 nucleotides: TGTGCCAGCAGCCAAGGTCAGACTAGCGGGAGACCCGGCCTCTACGAGCAGTACTTC.